This T cell receptor beta chain originates from a study of blood T cell repertoires in COVID-19. This CDR3 is 13 amino acids long. Trimming cost V 1 base and J 5 bases, with 5 bases left between them. The repertoire was sequenced with immunoSEQ multiplex PCR; TCRdb's copy has only in-frame clones and lacks some. This sample yields more than 300,000 clones, of which 85% to 90% are seen a single time; 5.5% to 7.5% belongs to the top ten. This clonotype was sampled from a woman between 65 and 79 years old with COVID-19, enrolled during active disease. The genes are TRBV12-3 or TRBV12-4 and TRBJ2-2, with D possibly being TRBD2 (5 bases). The source material was peripheral blood. The CDR3 reads CASSLGLTGELFF. Here the CDR3 DNA reads TGTGCCAGCAGTTTAGGACTAACCGGGGAGCTGTTTTTT.